This T cell receptor (beta chain) was identified in a study of shared clonotypes between healthy human individuals. This clone was seen a handful of times. The data were produced by immunoSEQ multiplex PCR, yet TCRdb's version contains in-frame clones alone and is incomplete. The data contain about 980,000 clones, less than 85% of them seen just once; the ten biggest clones take up around 1.5%. Germline trimming cut 0 bases from V and 5 bases from J; bases unmatched to any gene: 6. The CDR3 length is 16 residues. Germline V gives CDR1 SEHNR, CDR2 FQNEAQ (reference sequence). This sequence was found in a man aged 18 to 35 in good health. This chain joins TRBV7-9 and TRBJ2-2, with 7 bases fitting TRBD2. The material sequenced was memory CD4+ T cells sorted from blood. Subset indicated: CD45RA-negative fraction. The CDR3 loop is CASSLALASGTGELFF. For the CDR3, the DNA is TGTGCCAGCAGCTTAGCACTAGCGTCCGGAACCGGGGAGCTGTTTTTT.